A selection of T cell receptor beta chains follows, all from one sample in a study of cytomegalovirus exposure and HLA in healthy donors. Sequencing used immunoSEQ multiplex PCR; TCRdb keeps in-frame clones, though not all of them. The table records around 220,000 clones, 70% to 80% of them present only once. Sequencing was performed on PBMCs. These TCRs come from a man aged 40-49 years in good health and CMV-seronegative. CDR3s include the opening cysteine and the closing phenylalanine or tryptophan. A D gene is named only where the DNA matches it firmly. Expanded clones get a size class; other rows say once, few or many, or leave the size out.

j_call | v_call | d_call | clone_size | cdr3_aa | cdr3_nt
TRBJ2-1 | TRBV5-6 | TRBD2 | - | CASSLGLAGYNEQFF | TGTGCCAGCAGCCTGGGACTAGCGGGATACAATGAGCAGTTCTTC
TRBJ2-4 | TRBV13 | - | - | CASSPKEGLAKNIQYF | TGTGCCAGCAGCCCGAAGGAGGGACTAGCCAAAAACATTCAGTACTTC
TRBJ2-7 | TRBV7-8 | - | few | CASSLRESYSYEQYF | TGTGCCAGCAGCTTAAGGGAGTCGTACTCCTACGAGCAGTACTTC
TRBJ2-5 | TRBV7-3 | - | - | CASSPQGLLGETQYF | TGTGCCAGCAGCCCCCAGGGCCTATTGGGGGAGACCCAGTACTTC
TRBJ1-1 | TRBV27 | - | - | CASSSQSIQGTAFF | TGTGCCAGCAGTTCTCAATCGATACAGGGAACGGCTTTCTTT
TRBJ1-2 | TRBV28 | - | - | CASSLPGNYGYTF | TGTGCCAGCAGTTTACCAGGGAACTATGGCTACACCTTC
TRBJ2-3 | TRBV19 | - | - | CASSIALTYTDTQYF | TGTGCCAGTAGTATAGCTCTCACCTACACAGATACGCAGTATTTT
TRBJ1-1 | TRBV7-3 | TRBD1 | - | CASSMQQGHTEAFF | TGTGCCAGCAGCATGCAACAGGGGCACACTGAAGCTTTCTTT
TRBJ1-3 | TRBV13 | TRBD1 | - | CASSLGQGVDGNTIYF | TGTGCCAGCAGCTTAGGGCAGGGGGTAGACGGAAACACCATATATTTT
TRBJ2-3 | TRBV9 | - | - | CASSVGGNRGADTQYF | TGTGCCAGCAGCGTCGGGGGTAACAGGGGTGCAGATACGCAGTATTTT
TRBJ1-1 | TRBV12-5 | TRBD1 | few | CASGLALTGDTEAFF | TGTGCTAGTGGTTTGGCCTTAACAGGGGACACTGAAGCTTTCTTT
TRBJ1-6 | TRBV7-9 | - | - | CASTPWGSNPPLHF | TGTGCCAGCACCCCGTGGGGCTCCAATCCACCCCTCCACTTT
TRBJ2-7 | TRBV27 | - | - | CASSLQGKWYF | TGTGCCAGCAGTTTACAGGGGAAATGGTACTTC
TRBJ2-7 | TRBV5-1 | - | - | CASSLGPRSYEQYF | TGCGCCAGCAGCTTGGGTCCGCGGAGCTACGAGCAGTACTTC
TRBJ2-7 | TRBV5-1 | - | - | CASSLSRSYEQYF | TGCGCCAGCAGCTTGAGCCGGTCCTACGAGCAGTACTTC
TRBJ2-2 | TRBV5-1 | TRBD1 | - | CASSGTGANTGELFF | TGCGCCAGCAGCGGGACAGGGGCGAACACCGGGGAGCTGTTTTTT
TRBJ1-2 | TRBV7-8 | TRBD1 | - | CASSLAGGDYGYTF | TGTGCCAGCAGCTTGGCAGGGGGCGACTATGGCTACACCTTC
TRBJ2-1 | TRBV25-1 | - | - | CASSLTEYNGQFF | TGTGCCAGCAGCCTGACAGAGTACAATGGGCAGTTCTTC
TRBJ2-7 | TRBV6-6 | TRBD2 | - | CASRLDVAGGYEQYF | TGTGCCAGCAGACTCGATGTAGCGGGAGGGTACGAGCAGTACTTC
TRBJ1-6 | TRBV5-6 | - | - | CASRNRAFYNSPLHF | TGTGCCAGCAGAAACAGGGCCTTTTATAATTCACCCCTCCACTTT